This T cell receptor (beta chain) appears in the sequencing data of a study of follicular helper T cells after annual influenza vaccination. The V end lost 5 bases, the J end lost 6 bases, and 22 bases lay between the germline ends. There are 16 residues in the CDR3. Germline-derived CDR1 and CDR2 are SNHLY and FYNNEI. Time point of the sample: 2015-2016 season, pre-vaccination. Donors with HIV/AIDS, active malignancy, immunomodulators or active illness were excluded. Measured with immunoSEQ multiplex PCR; TCRdb has only the in-frame clones, and not every one. The table includes roughly 5,100 clones, about 84% detected once.

The origin of this receptor is an adult who received the influenza vaccine. Sequenced material: CXCR5- memory CD4+ T cells sorted from blood, taken on the day of influenza vaccination. The chain combines TRBV2 with TRBJ1-1; D not certain. The CDR3 protein is CASSLSSLWKRAEAFF. The CDR3 DNA is TGTGCCAGCAGTCTAAGCAGCCTCTGGAAGCGCGCTGAAGCTTTCTTT.